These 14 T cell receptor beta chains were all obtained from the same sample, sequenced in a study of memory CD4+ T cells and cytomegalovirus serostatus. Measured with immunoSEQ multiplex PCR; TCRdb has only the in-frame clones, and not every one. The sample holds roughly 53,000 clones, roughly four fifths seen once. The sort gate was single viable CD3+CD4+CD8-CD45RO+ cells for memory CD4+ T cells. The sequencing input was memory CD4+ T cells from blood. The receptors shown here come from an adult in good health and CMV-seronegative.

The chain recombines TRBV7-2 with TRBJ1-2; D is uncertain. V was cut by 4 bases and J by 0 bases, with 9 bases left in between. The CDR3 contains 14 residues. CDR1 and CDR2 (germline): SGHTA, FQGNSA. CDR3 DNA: TGTGCCAGCAGCTCACAGAATACTAACTATGGCTACACCTTC. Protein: CASSSQNTNYGYTF.

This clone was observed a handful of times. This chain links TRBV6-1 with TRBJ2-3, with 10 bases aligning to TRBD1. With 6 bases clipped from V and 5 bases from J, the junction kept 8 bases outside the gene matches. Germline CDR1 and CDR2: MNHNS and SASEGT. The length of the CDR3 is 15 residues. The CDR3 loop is CASSEDRGLRDTQYF. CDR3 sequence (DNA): TGTGCCAGCAGCGAGGACAGGGGGTTGAGAGATACGCAGTATTTT.

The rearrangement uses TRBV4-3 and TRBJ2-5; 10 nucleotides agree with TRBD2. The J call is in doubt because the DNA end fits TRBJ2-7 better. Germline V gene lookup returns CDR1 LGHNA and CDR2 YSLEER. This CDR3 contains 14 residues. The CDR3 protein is CASSQLAGAGEQYF. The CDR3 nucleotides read TGCGCCAGCAGCCAACTAGCGGGAGCGGGCGAGCAGTACTTC.

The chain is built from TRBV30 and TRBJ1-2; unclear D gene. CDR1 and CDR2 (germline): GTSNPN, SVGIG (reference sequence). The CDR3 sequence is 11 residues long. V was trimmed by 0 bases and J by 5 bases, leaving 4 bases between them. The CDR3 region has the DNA TGTGCCTGGAGTGTTTATTATGGCTACACCTTC. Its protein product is CAWSVYYGYTF. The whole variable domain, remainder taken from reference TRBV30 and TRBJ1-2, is SQTIHQWPATLVQPVGSPLSLECTVEGTSNPNLYWYRQAAGRGLQLLFYSVGIGQISSEVPQNLSASRPQDRQFILSSKKLLLSDSGFYLCAWSVYYGYTFGSGTRLTVV.

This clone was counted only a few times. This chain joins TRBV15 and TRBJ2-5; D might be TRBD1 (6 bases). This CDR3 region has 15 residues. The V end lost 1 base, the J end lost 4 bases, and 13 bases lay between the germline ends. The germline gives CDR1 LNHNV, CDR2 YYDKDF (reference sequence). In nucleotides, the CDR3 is TGTGCCACCAGCAGAGCTTCAGGGGAAGTAGAGACCCAGTACTTC. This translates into CATSRASGEVETQYF.

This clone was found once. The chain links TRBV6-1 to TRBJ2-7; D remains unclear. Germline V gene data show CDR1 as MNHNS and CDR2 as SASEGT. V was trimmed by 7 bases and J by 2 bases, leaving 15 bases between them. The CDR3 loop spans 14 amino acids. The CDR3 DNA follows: TGTGCCAGCACCACAGCCCAAGGACCCTACGAGCAGTACTTC. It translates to CASTTAQGPYEQYF.

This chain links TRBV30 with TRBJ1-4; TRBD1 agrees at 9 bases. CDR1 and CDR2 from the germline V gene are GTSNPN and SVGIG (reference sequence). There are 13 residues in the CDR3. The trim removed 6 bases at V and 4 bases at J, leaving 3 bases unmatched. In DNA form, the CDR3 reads TGTGCCTGCAACAGGGGGCGTAATGAAAAACTGTTTTTT. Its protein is CACNRGRNEKLFF.

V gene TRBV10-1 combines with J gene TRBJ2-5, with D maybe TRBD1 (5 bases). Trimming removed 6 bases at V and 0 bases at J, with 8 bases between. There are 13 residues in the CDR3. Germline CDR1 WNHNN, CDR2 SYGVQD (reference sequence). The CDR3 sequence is CASRRTNQETQYF. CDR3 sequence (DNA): TGCGCCAGCAGACGGACAAACCAAGAGACCCAGTACTTC.

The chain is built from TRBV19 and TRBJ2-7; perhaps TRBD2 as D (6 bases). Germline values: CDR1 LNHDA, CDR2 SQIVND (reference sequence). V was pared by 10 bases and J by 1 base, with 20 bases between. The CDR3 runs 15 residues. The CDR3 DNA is TGTGCCACATCGGGGGAAACAGTCGGATCCTACGAGCAGTACTTC. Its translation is CATSGETVGSYEQYF. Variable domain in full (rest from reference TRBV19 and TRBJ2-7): DGGITQSPKYLFRKEGQNVTLSCEQNLNHDAMYWYRQDPGQGLRLIYYSQIVNDFQKGDIAEGYSVSREKKESFPLTVTSAQKNPTAFYLCATSGETVGSYEQYFGPGTRLTVT.

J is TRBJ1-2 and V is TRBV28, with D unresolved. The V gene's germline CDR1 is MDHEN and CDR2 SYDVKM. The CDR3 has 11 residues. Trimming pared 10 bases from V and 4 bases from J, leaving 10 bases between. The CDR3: CATDKRYGYTF. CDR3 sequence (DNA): TGTGCCACTGATAAGCGCTATGGCTACACCTTC.

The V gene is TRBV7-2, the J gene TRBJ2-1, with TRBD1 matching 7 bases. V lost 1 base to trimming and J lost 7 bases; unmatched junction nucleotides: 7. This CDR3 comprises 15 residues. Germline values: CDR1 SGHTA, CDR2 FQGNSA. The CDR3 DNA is TGTGCCAGCAGCTTAGTGAGGGGGCGCGGGAATGAGCAGTTCTTC. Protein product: CASSLVRGRGNEQFF.

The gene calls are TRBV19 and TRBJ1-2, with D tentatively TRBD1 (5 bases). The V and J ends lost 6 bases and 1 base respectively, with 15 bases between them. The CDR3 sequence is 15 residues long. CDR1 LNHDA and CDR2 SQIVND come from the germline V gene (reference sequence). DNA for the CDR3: TGTGCCAGTAGGCCCTACCGGGACGGTAACTATGGCTACACCTTC. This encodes CASRPYRDGNYGYTF.

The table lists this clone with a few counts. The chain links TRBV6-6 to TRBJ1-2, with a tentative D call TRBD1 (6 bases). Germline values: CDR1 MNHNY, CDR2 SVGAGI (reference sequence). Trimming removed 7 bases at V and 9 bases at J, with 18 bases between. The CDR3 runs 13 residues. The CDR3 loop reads CASIAGAVGSYTF. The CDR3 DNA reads TGTGCCAGCATAGCAGGGGCTGTCGGAAGCTACACCTTC.

The CDR3: CASSRYNQPQHF. For the CDR3, the DNA is TGTGCCAGTAGTCGGTACAATCAGCCCCAGCATTTT. The chain employs TRBV19 and TRBJ1-5; no firm D call. The length of the CDR3 is 12 residues. V lost 5 bases to trimming and J lost 3 bases, with 5 bases between them. Germline CDR1 LNHDA, CDR2 SQIVND (reference sequence).